The 5 T cell receptor beta chains below were found in one sample sequenced in a study of shared clonotypes between healthy human individuals. Produced via immunoSEQ multiplex PCR; TCRdb's table is partial and in-frame only. The sample includes fewer than 600,000 clones, around 79% of them seen just once. Sequenced input: PBMCs. Receptors were obtained from a woman aged 40 to 50 in good health. Some clones in this sample may be carry-over from other donors' samples.

Written as DNA, the CDR3 is TGTGCCAGCAGCCCATCGACAAGCACCGGGGAGCTGTTTTTT. It codes for CASSPSTSTGELFF. The chain employs TRBV11-3 and TRBJ2-2; D is uncertain. The V gene's germline CDR1 is SGHNT and CDR2 YENEEA. The CDR3 spans 14 residues. The germline V and J ends were trimmed by 5 bases and 4 bases, with 11 bases remaining between them.

This clone occurred a few times. This chain connects TRBV28 to TRBJ1-6; 11 bases match TRBD1. The germline V gene encodes CDR1 MDHEN and CDR2 SYDVKM. With 10 bases clipped from V and 0 bases from J, the junction kept 11 bases outside the gene matches. The CDR3 has 18 residues. CDR3: CAIPADRGLSSYNSPLHF. The CDR3 DNA reads as TGTGCCATTCCCGCGGACAGGGGGCTTAGCTCCTATAATTCACCCCTCCACTTT.

The chain combines TRBV7-8 with TRBJ1-5; 7 bases align to TRBD1. This CDR3 region has 15 residues. Trimming took 6 bases from V and 4 from J; bases not matched to a gene: 9. Per germline, CDR1 SGHVS and CDR2 FQNEAQ. In nucleotides, the CDR3 is TGTGCCAGCAGTTCATACAGGGGCCGAAATCAGCCCCAGCATTTT. As protein: CASSSYRGRNQPQHF.

The chain uses TRBV6-4 and TRBJ2-1, with 7 bases matching TRBD2. The CDR3 contains 13 residues. J was trimmed by 6 bases and V by 3 bases; bases with no gene match: 2. Germline V gene lookup returns CDR1 MRHNA and CDR2 SNTAGT. As DNA, the CDR3 is TGTGCCAGCAGTGAGCGGGAGACCAATGAGCAGTTCTTC. It encodes CASSERETNEQFF.

The chain is built from TRBV4-2 and TRBJ2-7, with 7 bases matching TRBD2. From germline, CDR1 is LGHNA and CDR2 YNFKEQ. After removal of 4 bases from V and 1 base from J, the junction contained 7 bases not matched to a gene. The CDR3 extends over 15 amino acids. In DNA form, the CDR3 reads TGTGCCAGCAGCCCGCTGCGGGAGAGGTCCTACGAGCAGTACTTC. It encodes CASSPLRERSYEQYF.